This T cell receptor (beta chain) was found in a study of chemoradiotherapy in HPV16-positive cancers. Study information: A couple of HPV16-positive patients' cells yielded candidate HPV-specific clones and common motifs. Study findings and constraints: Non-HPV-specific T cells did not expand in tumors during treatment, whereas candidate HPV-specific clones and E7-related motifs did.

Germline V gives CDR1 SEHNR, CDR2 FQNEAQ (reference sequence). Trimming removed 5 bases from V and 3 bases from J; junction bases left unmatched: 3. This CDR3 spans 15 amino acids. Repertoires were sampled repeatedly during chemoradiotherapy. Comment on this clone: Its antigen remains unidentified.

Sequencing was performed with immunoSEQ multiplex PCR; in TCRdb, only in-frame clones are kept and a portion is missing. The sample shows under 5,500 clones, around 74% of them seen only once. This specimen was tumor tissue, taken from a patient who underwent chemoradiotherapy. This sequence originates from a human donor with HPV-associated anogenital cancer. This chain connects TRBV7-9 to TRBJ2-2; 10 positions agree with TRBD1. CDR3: CASSLGQGYTGELFF. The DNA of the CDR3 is TGTGCCAGCAGCCTGGGACAGGGGTACACCGGGGAGCTGTTTTTT.